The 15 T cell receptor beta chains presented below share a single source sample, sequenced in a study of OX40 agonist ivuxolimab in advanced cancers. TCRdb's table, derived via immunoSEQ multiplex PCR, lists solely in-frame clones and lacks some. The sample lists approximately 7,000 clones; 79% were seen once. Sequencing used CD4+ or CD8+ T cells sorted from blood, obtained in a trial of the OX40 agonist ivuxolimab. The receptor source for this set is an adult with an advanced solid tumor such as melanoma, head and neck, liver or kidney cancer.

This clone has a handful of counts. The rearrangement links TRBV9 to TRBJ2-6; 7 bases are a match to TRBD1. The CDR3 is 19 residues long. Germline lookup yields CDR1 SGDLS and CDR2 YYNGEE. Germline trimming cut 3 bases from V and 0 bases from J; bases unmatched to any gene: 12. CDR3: CASSERGTDPSSGANVLTF. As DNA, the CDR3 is TGTGCCAGCAGCGAGAGGGGGACAGATCCTAGCTCTGGGGCCAACGTCCTGACTTTC.

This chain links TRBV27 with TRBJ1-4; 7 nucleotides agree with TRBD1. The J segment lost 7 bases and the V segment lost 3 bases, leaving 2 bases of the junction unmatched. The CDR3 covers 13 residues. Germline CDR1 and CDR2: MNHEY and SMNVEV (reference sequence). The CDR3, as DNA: TGTGCCAGCAGTTTGCAGGGGGGTGAAAAACTGTTTTTT. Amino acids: CASSLQGGEKLFF.

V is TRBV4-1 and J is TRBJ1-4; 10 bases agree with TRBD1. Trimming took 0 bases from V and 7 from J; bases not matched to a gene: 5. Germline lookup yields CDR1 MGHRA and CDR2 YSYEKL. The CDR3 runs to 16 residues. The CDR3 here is CASSQDPGQGGEKLFF. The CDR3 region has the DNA TGCGCCAGCAGCCAAGATCCAGGACAGGGGGGTGAAAAACTGTTTTTT.

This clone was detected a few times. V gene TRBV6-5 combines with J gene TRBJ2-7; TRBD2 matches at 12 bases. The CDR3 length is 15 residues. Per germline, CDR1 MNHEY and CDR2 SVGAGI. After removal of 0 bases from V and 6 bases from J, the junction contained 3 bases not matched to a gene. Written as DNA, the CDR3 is TGTGCCAGCAGTTACTCCGAGACTAGCGGGGGCGAGCAGTACTTC. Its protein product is CASSYSETSGGEQYF.

This chain's CDR3 is CASSAGRGPYEQYF. CDR3 in DNA: TGTGCCAGCAGTGCGGGAAGGGGCCCTTACGAGCAGTACTTC. The chain carries TRBV2 and TRBJ2-7; D tentatively reads TRBD1 or TRBD2 (5 bases each). There are 14 residues in the CDR3. Looked up from germline, CDR1 is SNHLY and CDR2 is FYNNEI. With 4 bases removed from V and 4 bases from J, the gap between germline ends came to 14 bases.

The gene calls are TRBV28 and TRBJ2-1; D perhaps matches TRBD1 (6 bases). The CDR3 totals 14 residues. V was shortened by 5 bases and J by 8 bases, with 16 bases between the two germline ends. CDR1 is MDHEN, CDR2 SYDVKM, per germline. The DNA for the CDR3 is TGTGCCAGCAGTACCTACAGGGAAGTGGATGAGCAGTTCTTC. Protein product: CASSTYREVDEQFF.

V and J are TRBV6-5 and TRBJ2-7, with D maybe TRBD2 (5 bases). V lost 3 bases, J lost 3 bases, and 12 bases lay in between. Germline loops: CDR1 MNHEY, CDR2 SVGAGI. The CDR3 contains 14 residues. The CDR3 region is CASSYISSSYEQYF. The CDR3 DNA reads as TGTGCCAGCAGTTATATTTCTAGCAGCTACGAGCAGTACTTC.

CDR3 loop: CAISGEGNQPQHF. As DNA, the CDR3 is TGTGCCATCAGTGGAGAAGGCAATCAGCCCCAGCATTTT. This rearrangement joins TRBV10-3 to TRBJ1-5, with D unresolved. V dropped 4 bases and J dropped 2 bases, with 6 bases sitting between them. The CDR3 length is 13 residues. Germline V gene sequence: CDR1 ENHRY, CDR2 SYGVKD.

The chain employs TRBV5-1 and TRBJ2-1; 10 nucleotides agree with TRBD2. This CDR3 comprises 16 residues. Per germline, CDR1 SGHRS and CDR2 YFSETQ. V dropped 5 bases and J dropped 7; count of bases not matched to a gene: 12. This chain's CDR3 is CASRVAAGGPENEQFF. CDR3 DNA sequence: TGCGCCAGCAGGGTTGCAGCGGGAGGGCCGGAGAATGAGCAGTTCTTC.

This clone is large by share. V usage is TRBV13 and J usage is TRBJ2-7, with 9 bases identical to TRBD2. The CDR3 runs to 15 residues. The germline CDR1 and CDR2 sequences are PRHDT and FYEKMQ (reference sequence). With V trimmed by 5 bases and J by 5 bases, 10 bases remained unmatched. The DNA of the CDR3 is TGTGCCAGCAGCGGCCTAGCGGGAACTGTCGACGAGCAGTACTTC. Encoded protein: CASSGLAGTVDEQYF.

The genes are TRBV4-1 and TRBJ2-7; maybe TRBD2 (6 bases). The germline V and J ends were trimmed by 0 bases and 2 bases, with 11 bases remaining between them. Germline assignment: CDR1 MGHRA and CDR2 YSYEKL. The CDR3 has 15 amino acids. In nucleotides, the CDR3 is TGCGCCAGCAGCCAAGATTCCGGGAGAACCTACGAGCAGTACTTC. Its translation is CASSQDSGRTYEQYF.

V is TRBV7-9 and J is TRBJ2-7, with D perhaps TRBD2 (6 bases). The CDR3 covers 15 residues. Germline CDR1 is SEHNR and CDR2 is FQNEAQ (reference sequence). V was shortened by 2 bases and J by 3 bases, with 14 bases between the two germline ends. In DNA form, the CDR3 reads TGTGCCAGCAGCTTAAGGGACTTTGGGCACTACGAGCAGTACTTC. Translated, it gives CASSLRDFGHYEQYF. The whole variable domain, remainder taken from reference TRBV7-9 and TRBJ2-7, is DTGVSQNPRHKITKRGQNVTFRCDPISEHNRLYWYRQTLGQGPEFLTYFQNEAQLEKSRLLSDRFSAERPKGSFSTLEIQRTEQGDSAMYLCASSLRDFGHYEQYFGPGTRLTVT.

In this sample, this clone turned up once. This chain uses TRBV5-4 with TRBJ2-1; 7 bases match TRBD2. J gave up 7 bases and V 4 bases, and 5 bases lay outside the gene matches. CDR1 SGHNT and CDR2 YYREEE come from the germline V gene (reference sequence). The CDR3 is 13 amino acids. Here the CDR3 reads CASSGAGSNEQFF. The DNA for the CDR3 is TGTGCCAGCAGCGGAGCGGGGTCGAATGAGCAGTTCTTC.

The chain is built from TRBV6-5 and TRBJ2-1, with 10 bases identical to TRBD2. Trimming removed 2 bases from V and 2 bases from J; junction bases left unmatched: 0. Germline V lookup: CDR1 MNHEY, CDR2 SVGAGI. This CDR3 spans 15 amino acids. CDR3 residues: CASSYGLAAYNEQFF. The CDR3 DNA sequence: TGTGCCAGCAGTTACGGACTAGCGGCCTACAATGAGCAGTTCTTC.

Here the CDR3 DNA reads TGTGCCAGCAGTTCGTACAGGGACTACGAGCAGTACTTC. This sequence encodes CASSSYRDYEQYF. The V gene is TRBV28, the J gene TRBJ2-7; the D gene is possibly TRBD1 (6 bases). The V gene's germline CDR1 is MDHEN and CDR2 SYDVKM. The V gene lost 4 bases and the J gene lost 3 bases, with 10 bases spanning the gap. CDR3 length equals 13 residues.